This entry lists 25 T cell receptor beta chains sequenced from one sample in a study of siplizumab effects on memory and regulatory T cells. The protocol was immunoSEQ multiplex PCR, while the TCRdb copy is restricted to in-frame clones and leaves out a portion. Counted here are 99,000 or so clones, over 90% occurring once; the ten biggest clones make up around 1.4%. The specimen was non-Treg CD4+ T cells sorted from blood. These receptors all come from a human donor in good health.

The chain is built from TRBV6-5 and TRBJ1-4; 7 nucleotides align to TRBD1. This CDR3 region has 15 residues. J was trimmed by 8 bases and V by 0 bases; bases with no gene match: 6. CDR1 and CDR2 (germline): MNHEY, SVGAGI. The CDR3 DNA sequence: TGTGCCAGCAGTTACTCAGGGGGCAAGAAAGAAAAACTGTTTTTT. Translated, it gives CASSYSGGKKEKLFF.

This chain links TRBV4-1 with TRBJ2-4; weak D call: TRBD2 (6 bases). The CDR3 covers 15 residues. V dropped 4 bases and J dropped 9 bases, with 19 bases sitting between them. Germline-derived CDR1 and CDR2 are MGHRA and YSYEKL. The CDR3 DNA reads TGCGCCAGCAGCCTTTGGAGGGCCCAAGATGTCATTCAGTACTTC. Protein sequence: CASSLWRAQDVIQYF.

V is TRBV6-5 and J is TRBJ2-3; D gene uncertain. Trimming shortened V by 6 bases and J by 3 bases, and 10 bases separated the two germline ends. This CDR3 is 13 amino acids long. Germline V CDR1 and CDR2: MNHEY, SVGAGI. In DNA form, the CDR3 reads TGTGCCAGCAGCCGACACAGAACAGATACGCAGTATTTT. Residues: CASSRHRTDTQYF.

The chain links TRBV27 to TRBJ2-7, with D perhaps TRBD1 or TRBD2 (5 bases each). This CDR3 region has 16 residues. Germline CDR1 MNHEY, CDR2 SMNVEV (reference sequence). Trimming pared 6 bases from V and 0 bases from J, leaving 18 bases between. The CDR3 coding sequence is TGTGCCAGCAGACCCCCGTTCGGGACCCACTCCTACGAGCAGTACTTC. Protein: CASRPPFGTHSYEQYF.

CDR3 amino acids: CASSLGPPDRGFEKLFF. The CDR3 region has the DNA TGTGCCAGCAGCTTGGGGCCCCCAGACAGGGGGTTTGAAAAACTGTTTTTT. The V call is TRBV5-5, the J call TRBJ1-4; 9 positions match TRBD1. The CDR3 is 17 amino acids. Germline V gene lookup returns CDR1 SGHKS and CDR2 YYEKEE (reference sequence). V gave up 0 bases and J gave up 7 bases; unmatched junction bases: 10.

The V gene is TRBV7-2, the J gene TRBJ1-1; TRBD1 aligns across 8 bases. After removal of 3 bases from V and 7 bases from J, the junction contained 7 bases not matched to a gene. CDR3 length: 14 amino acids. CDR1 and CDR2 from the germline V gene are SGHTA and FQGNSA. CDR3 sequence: CASSFRPGQGEAFF. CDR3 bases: TGTGCCAGCAGCTTCCGACCCGGACAGGGTGAAGCTTTCTTT. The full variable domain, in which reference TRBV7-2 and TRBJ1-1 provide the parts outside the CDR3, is GAGVSQSPSNKVTEKGKDVELRCDPISGHTALYWYRQSLGQGLEFLIYFQGNSAPDKSGLPSDRFSAERTGGSVSTLTIQRTQQEDSAVYLCASSFRPGQGEAFFGQGTRLTVV.

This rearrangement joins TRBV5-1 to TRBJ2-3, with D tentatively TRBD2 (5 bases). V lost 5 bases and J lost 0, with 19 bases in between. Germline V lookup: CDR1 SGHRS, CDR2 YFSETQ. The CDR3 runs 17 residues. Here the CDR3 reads CASSLTGTRPSTDTQYF. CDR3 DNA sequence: TGCGCCAGCAGTCTCACGGGTACTAGGCCGAGCACAGATACGCAGTATTTT.

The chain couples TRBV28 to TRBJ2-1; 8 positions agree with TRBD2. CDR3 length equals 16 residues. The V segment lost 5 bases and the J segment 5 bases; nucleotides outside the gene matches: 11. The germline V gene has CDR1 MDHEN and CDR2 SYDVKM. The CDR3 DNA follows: TGTGCCAGCAGTGTAGCGGGATTCGGGCCCCACAATGAGCAGTTCTTC. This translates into CASSVAGFGPHNEQFF.

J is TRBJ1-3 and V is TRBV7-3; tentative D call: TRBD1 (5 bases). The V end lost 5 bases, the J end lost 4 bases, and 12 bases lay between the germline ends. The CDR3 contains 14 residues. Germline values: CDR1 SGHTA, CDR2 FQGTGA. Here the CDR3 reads CASSKQGTGNTIYF. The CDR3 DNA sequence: TGTGCCAGCAGCAAGCAGGGAACGGGAAACACCATATATTTT. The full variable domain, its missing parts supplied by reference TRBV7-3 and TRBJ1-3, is GAGVSQTPSNKVTEKGKYVELRCDPISGHTALYWYRQSLGQGPEFLIYFQGTGAADDSGLPNDRFFAVRPEGSVSTLKIQRTERGDSAVYLCASSKQGTGNTIYFGEGSWLTVV.

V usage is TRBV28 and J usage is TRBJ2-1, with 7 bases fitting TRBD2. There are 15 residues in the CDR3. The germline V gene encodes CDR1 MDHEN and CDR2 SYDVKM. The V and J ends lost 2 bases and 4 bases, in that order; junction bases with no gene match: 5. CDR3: CASSLRLANYNEQFF. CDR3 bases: TGTGCCAGCAGTTTACGACTAGCTAATTACAATGAGCAGTTCTTC.

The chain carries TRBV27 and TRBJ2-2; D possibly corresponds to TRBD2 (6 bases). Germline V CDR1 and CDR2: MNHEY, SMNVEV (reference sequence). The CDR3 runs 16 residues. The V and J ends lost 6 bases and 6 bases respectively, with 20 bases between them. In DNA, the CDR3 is TGTGCCAGCAGCCTGGAGGGGCTCGGGATTCCCGGGGAGCTGTTTTTT. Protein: CASSLEGLGIPGELFF.

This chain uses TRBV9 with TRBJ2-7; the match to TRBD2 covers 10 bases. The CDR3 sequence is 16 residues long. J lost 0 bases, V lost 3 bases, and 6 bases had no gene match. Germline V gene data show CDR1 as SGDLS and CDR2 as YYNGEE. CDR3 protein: CASSAGLADPSYEQYF. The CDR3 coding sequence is TGTGCCAGCAGCGCCGGACTAGCGGACCCCTCCTACGAGCAGTACTTC.

CDR3 amino acids: CASTLTPSETQYF. CDR3 nucleotide sequence: TGTGCCAGCACCCTAACCCCATCGGAGACCCAGTACTTC. The rearrangement uses TRBV28 and TRBJ2-5; D is ambiguous. This CDR3 comprises 13 residues. The germline V gene has CDR1 MDHEN and CDR2 SYDVKM. The V and J ends lost 7 bases and 5 bases respectively, with 14 bases between them.

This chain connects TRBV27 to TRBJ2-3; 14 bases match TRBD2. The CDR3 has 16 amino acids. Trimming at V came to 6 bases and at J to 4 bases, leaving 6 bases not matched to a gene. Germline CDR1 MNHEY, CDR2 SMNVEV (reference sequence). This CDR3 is CASSPGTSGRSDTQYF. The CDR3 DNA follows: TGTGCCAGCAGCCCCGGGACTAGCGGGAGATCAGATACGCAGTATTTT.

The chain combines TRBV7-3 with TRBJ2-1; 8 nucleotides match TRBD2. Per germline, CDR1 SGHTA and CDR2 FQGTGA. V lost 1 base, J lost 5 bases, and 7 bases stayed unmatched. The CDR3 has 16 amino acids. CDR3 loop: CASSLSSGIGDNEQFF. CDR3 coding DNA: TGTGCCAGCAGCTTAAGTAGCGGGATCGGAGACAATGAGCAGTTCTTC.

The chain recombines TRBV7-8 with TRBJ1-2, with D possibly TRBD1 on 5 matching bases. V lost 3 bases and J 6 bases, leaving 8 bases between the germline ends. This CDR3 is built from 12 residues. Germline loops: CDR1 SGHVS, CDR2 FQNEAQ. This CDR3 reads CASSFVGDGYTF. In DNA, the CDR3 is TGTGCCAGCAGCTTTGTGGGGGATGGCTACACCTTC.

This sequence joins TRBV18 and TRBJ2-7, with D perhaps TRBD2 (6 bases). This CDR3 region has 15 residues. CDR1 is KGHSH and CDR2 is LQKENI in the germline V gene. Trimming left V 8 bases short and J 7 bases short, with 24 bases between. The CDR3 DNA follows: TGTGCCAGCGCCGGCTGGCGGCGGGGAGGTGGTGAGCAGTACTTC. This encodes CASAGWRRGGGEQYF.

CDR3 DNA: TGTGCCAGCAGTTACGACAGTTCCTTCTCTGGAAACACCATATATTTT. Its protein is CASSYDSSFSGNTIYF. The V and J genes are TRBV27 and TRBJ1-3; a weak D match, TRBD1 (5 bases). V was clipped by 4 bases and J by 0 bases, with 13 bases between them. The CDR3 extends over 16 amino acids. CDR1 and CDR2 from the germline V gene are MNHEY and SMNVEV (reference sequence).

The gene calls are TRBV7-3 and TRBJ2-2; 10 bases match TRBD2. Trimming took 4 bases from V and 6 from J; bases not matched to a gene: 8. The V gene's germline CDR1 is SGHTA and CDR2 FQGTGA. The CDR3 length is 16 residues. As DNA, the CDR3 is TGTGCCAGCAGCTCGCCAGCGGGAGGGAGGGCCGGGGAGCTGTTTTTT. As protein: CASSSPAGGRAGELFF.

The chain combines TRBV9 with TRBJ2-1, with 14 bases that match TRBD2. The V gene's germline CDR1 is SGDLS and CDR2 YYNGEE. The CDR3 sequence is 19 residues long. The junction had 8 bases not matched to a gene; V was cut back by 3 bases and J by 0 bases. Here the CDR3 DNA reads TGTGCCAGCAGCGATGGACTAGCGGGAGGACTAAGCTCCTACAATGAGCAGTTCTTC. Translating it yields CASSDGLAGGLSSYNEQFF.

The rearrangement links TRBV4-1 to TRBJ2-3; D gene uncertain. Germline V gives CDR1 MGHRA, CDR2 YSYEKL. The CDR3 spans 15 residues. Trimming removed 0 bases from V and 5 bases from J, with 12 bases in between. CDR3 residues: CASSQDPSSGDTQYF. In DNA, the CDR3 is TGCGCCAGCAGCCAAGACCCATCTTCTGGAGATACGCAGTATTTT.

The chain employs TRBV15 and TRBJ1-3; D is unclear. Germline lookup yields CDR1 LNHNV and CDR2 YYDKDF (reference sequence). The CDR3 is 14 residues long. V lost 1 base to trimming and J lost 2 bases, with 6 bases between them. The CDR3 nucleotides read TGTGCCACCAGCAGAGTTTTTCCTGGAAACACCATATATTTT. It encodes CATSRVFPGNTIYF.

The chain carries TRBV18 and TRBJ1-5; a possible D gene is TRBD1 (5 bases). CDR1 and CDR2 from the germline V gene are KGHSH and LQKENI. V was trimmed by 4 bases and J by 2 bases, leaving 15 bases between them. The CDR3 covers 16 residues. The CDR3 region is CASSRRSGGRNQPQHF. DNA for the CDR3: TGTGCCAGCTCACGACGGAGTGGGGGTCGCAATCAGCCCCAGCATTTT. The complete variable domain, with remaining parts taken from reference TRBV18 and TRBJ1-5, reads NAGVMQNPRHLVRRRGQEARLRCSPMKGHSHVYWYRQLPEEGLKFMVYLQKENIIDESGMPKERFSAEFPKEGPSILRIQQVVRGDSAAYFCASSRRSGGRNQPQHFGDGTRLSIL.

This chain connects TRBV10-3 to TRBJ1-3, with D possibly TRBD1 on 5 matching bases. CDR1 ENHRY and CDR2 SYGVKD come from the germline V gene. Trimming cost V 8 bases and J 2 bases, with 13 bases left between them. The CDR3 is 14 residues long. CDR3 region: CAIHGGVAGNTIYF. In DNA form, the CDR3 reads TGTGCCATCCACGGGGGGGTAGCTGGAAACACCATATATTTT.

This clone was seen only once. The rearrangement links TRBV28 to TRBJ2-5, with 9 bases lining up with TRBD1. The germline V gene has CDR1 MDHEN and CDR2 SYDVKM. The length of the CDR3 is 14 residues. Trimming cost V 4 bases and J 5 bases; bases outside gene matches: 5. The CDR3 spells CASSWTGAVETQYF. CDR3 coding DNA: TGTGCCAGCAGTTGGACAGGGGCCGTGGAGACCCAGTACTTC. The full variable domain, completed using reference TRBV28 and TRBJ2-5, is DVKVTQSSRYLVKRTGEKVFLECVQDMDHENMFWYRQDPGLGLRLIYFSYDVKMKEKGDIPEGYSVSREKKERFSLILESASTNQTSMYLCASSWTGAVETQYFGPGTRLLVL.